A single sample is the source of the 31 T cell receptor beta chains below, sequenced in a study of blood T cell repertoires in COVID-19. Assay used: immunoSEQ multiplex PCR; TCRdb lists only in-frame clones, some missing. The sample shows some 170,000 clones, about three quarters of them seen only once. Specimen: peripheral blood. All receptors derive from a woman aged 50 to 65 with active or convalescent COVID-19.

This chain connects TRBV19 to TRBJ2-1; the D gene is possibly TRBD2 (6 bases). The CDR3 runs to 14 residues. Germline V gene data show CDR1 as LNHDA and CDR2 as SQIVND (reference sequence). The germline V and J ends were trimmed by 3 bases and 5 bases, with 11 bases remaining between them. DNA for the CDR3: TGTGCCAGTAGTATTAGACTAGGGGACAATGAGCAGTTCTTC. It encodes CASSIRLGDNEQFF.

The chain couples TRBV5-6 to TRBJ1-2; possibly TRBD1 for D (5 bases). There are 14 residues in the CDR3. From germline, CDR1 is SGHDT and CDR2 YYEEEE. Trimming pared 4 bases from V and 6 bases from J, leaving 16 bases between. CDR3 region: CASSLRGGVHGYTF. The CDR3 DNA reads TGTGCCAGCAGCCTCCGTGGGGGGGTCCATGGCTACACCTTC.

This chain connects TRBV2 to TRBJ1-6; D remains unclear. The V gene's germline CDR1 is SNHLY and CDR2 FYNNEI. This CDR3 region has 14 residues. V was trimmed by 2 bases and J by 7 bases, leaving 9 bases between them. CDR3 in DNA: TGTGCCAGCAGTGAATTGGCGGGGAATTCACCCCTCCACTTT. Amino acid sequence: CASSELAGNSPLHF.

This clone has a count of ten or more. V gene TRBV7-2 combines with J gene TRBJ1-6; TRBD1 matches 8 bases. The CDR3 totals 15 residues. The junction had 6 bases not matched to a gene; V was cut back by 5 bases and J by 6 bases. Germline V gene sequence: CDR1 SGHTA, CDR2 FQGNSA. The CDR3 is CASSAQGQANSPLHF. The CDR3 DNA sequence: TGTGCCAGCAGCGCCCAGGGACAGGCTAATTCACCCCTCCACTTT.

The gene calls are TRBV6-2 or TRBV6-3 and TRBJ2-2; D perhaps matches TRBD1 (6 bases). Trimming stripped 2 bases from V and 8 bases from J, with 12 bases between. Germline-derived CDR1 and CDR2 are MNHEY and SVGEGT. CDR3 length equals 14 residues. This chain's CDR3 is CASSYVTGTGELFF. The CDR3 DNA follows: TGTGCCAGCAGTTACGTGACCGGGACAGGGGAGCTGTTTTTT.

The chain recombines TRBV5-1 with TRBJ2-1; possible D gene TRBD1, 6 bases. Trimming shortened V by 1 base and J by 3 bases, and 14 bases separated the two germline ends. This CDR3 spans 16 amino acids. CDR1 and CDR2 from the germline V gene are SGHRS and YFSETQ. CDR3 coding DNA: TGCGCCAGCAGCTTGCTGGCTCAGGGGAACTACAATGAGCAGTTCTTC. It yields the protein CASSLLAQGNYNEQFF.

This clone occurred a few times. V is TRBV28 and J is TRBJ1-4; 8 nucleotides align to TRBD1. The germline gives CDR1 MDHEN, CDR2 SYDVKM. This CDR3 comprises 15 residues. With 5 bases clipped from V and 8 bases from J, the junction kept 10 bases outside the gene matches. The CDR3 sequence is CASSPYRGLWEKLFF. Written as DNA, the CDR3 is TGTGCCAGCAGTCCGTACAGGGGGTTATGGGAAAAACTGTTTTTT.

The chain has TRBV19 and TRBJ1-5, with 9 nucleotides matching TRBD1. The CDR3 runs to 16 residues. V was clipped by 9 bases and J by 6 bases; unmatched bases: 15. The germline V gene encodes CDR1 LNHDA and CDR2 SQIVND (reference sequence). CDR3 residues: CASYNPGTGHSQPQHF. The CDR3 DNA follows: TGTGCCAGCTATAACCCCGGGACAGGGCATAGTCAGCCCCAGCATTTT.

The CDR3 protein is CASSLAGSGNTGELFF. CDR3 in DNA: TGTGCCAGCAGCTTAGCGGGTAGCGGGAACACCGGGGAGCTGTTTTTT. The rearrangement joins TRBV7-2 to TRBJ2-2; D might be TRBD2 (6 bases). The CDR3 has 16 residues. Germline lookup yields CDR1 SGHTA and CDR2 FQGNSA. V dropped 0 bases and J dropped 1 base, with 9 bases sitting between them.

The genes are TRBV5-1 and TRBJ2-1; possibly TRBD2 for D (6 bases). V lost 4 bases, J lost 5 bases, and 16 bases lay in between. Germline assignment: CDR1 SGHRS and CDR2 YFSETQ. CDR3 length: 15 residues. The CDR3 region has the DNA TGCGCCAGCAGCCTATCAACCCGGGAGCACAATGAGCAGTTCTTC. Its protein is CASSLSTREHNEQFF.

This sequence joins TRBV20-1 and TRBJ2-1; no firm D call. The ends were cut back, 3 bases at V and 8 bases at J, with 17 bases in the middle. Germline V gives CDR1 DFQATT, CDR2 SNEGSKA (reference sequence). The length of the CDR3 is 14 residues. Here the CDR3 reads CSASSKNKLHEQFF. In DNA form, the CDR3 reads TGCAGTGCTAGTTCTAAGAATAAACTACATGAGCAGTTCTTC.

The genes are TRBV13 and TRBJ2-3; the D gene is possibly TRBD2 (5 bases). Trimming took 5 bases from V and 6 from J, leaving 12 bases between them. The CDR3 is 13 amino acids. CDR1 is PRHDT and CDR2 is FYEKMQ in the germline V gene (reference sequence). Here the CDR3 reads CASSPRPGDTQYF. CDR3 sequence (DNA): TGTGCCAGCAGCCCTCGGCCGGGGGATACGCAGTATTTT.

The gene calls are TRBV6-5 and TRBJ1-1; the match to TRBD1 covers 9 bases. Looked up from germline, CDR1 is MNHEY and CDR2 is SVGAGI. The CDR3 length is 12 residues. The trim removed 6 bases at V and 7 bases at J, leaving 3 bases unmatched. CDR3 in DNA: TGTGCCAGCAGGACAGGGGGTAATGAAGCTTTCTTT. As protein: CASRTGGNEAFF.

CDR3 sequence reads: CASSRDRDTEAFF. Written as DNA, the CDR3 is TGTGCCAGCAGTCGCGACAGGGACACTGAAGCTTTCTTT. The chain employs TRBV6-5 and TRBJ1-1; 7 nucleotides line up with TRBD1. Germline V gene sequence: CDR1 MNHEY, CDR2 SVGAGI. V dropped 5 bases and J dropped 3; count of bases not matched to a gene: 3. CDR3 size: 13 residues.

The rearrangement links TRBV30 to TRBJ2-2, with D maybe TRBD2 (6 bases). V was cut by 0 bases and J by 5 bases, with 13 bases left in between. The germline CDR1 and CDR2 sequences are GTSNPN and SVGIG (reference sequence). The CDR3 runs 15 residues. The CDR3 sequence is CAWSVGGSFTGELFF. CDR3 bases: TGTGCCTGGAGTGTAGGAGGGAGTTTTACCGGGGAGCTGTTTTTT.

CDR3 amino acids: CASSRETPYGYTF. The CDR3 bases are TGTGCCAGCAGCCGGGAGACACCCTATGGCTACACCTTC. The chain recombines TRBV3-1 (or the pseudogene TRBV3-2) with TRBJ1-2; D remains ambiguous. V shed 4 bases and J shed 4 bases, with 10 bases lying between them. The CDR3 is made up of 13 amino acids. Looked up from germline, CDR1 is LGHDT and CDR2 is YNNKEL (reference sequence).

This chain uses TRBV9 with TRBJ2-1, with D unclear. Germline V CDR1 and CDR2: SGDLS, YYNGEE. The CDR3 spans 16 residues. V was pared by 0 bases and J by 2 bases, with 12 bases between. Written as DNA, the CDR3 is TGTGCCAGCAGCGTAGATCAAGCCATCCCCTACAATGAGCAGTTCTTC. Its translation: CASSVDQAIPYNEQFF.

The chain combines TRBV19 with TRBJ2-2, with 7 bases lining up with TRBD2. The CDR3 loop spans 15 amino acids. The trim removed 1 base at V and 3 bases at J, leaving 2 bases unmatched. Germline CDR1 and CDR2: LNHDA and SQIVND (reference sequence). The CDR3, as DNA: TGTGCCAGTAGTATAGGCGGGAGCGACACCGGGGAGCTGTTTTTT. Protein product: CASSIGGSDTGELFF. The full variable domain, rest sourced from reference TRBV19 and TRBJ2-2, is DGGITQSPKYLFRKEGQNVTLSCEQNLNHDAMYWYRQDPGQGLRLIYYSQIVNDFQKGDIAEGYSVSREKKESFPLTVTSAQKNPTAFYLCASSIGGSDTGELFFGEGSRLTVL.

V and J are TRBV28 and TRBJ1-2; 11 bases agree with TRBD1. Germline V gene data show CDR1 as MDHEN and CDR2 as SYDVKM. This CDR3 is built from 15 residues. Unmatched junction bases numbered 10, after V lost 10 bases and J lost 3 bases. In DNA, the CDR3 is TGTGCCACCACGGATCCGGGACAGGGGGACTATGGCTACACCTTC. As protein: CATTDPGQGDYGYTF.

This clone was detected once. V gene TRBV3-1 (or the pseudogene TRBV3-2) combines with J gene TRBJ2-3; D is perhaps TRBD2 (5 bases). Trimming shortened V by 1 base and J by 1 base, and 15 bases separated the two germline ends. The CDR3 is 17 amino acids. Germline lookup yields CDR1 LGHDT and CDR2 YNNKEL (reference sequence). Written as DNA, the CDR3 is TGTGCCAGCAGCCAAGGGGCTCGAGGGAGAGGCACAGATACGCAGTATTTT. Its translation is CASSQGARGRGTDTQYF.

This chain joins TRBV7-9 and TRBJ2-5, with D possibly TRBD1 on 6 matching bases. Trimming took off 1 base at V and 1 base at J, with 10 bases between the two ends. Germline V CDR1 and CDR2: SEHNR, FQNEAQ (reference sequence). There are 15 residues in the CDR3. The CDR3 is CASSLGRQVQETQYF. CDR3 nucleotides: TGTGCCAGCAGCTTAGGCCGACAGGTCCAAGAGACCCAGTACTTC.

The rearrangement joins TRBV2 to TRBJ1-1; 7 bases match TRBD1. After removal of 8 bases from V and 2 bases from J, the junction contained 11 bases not matched to a gene. The germline V gene encodes CDR1 SNHLY and CDR2 FYNNEI. The CDR3 runs 15 residues. Here the CDR3 DNA reads TGTGCCAGCTCCCCTAGACAGGGAGGAAACACTGAAGCTTTCTTT. This sequence encodes CASSPRQGGNTEAFF. Complete variable domain (other parts from reference TRBV2 and TRBJ1-1): EPEVTQTPSHQVTQMGQEVILRCVPISNHLYFYWYRQILGQKVEFLVSFYNNEISEKSEIFDDQFSVERPDGSNFTLKIRSTKLEDSAMYFCASSPRQGGNTEAFFGQGTRLTVV.

The chain couples TRBV30 to TRBJ1-2; D ambiguous. From germline, CDR1 is GTSNPN and CDR2 SVGIG (reference sequence). Trimming removed 3 bases at V and 4 bases at J, with 12 bases between. The CDR3 length is 13 residues. Written as DNA, the CDR3 is TGTGCCTGGAGAATAACGGGATTCTATGGCTACACCTTC. Translated: CAWRITGFYGYTF.

The chain recombines TRBV7-2 with TRBJ2-7; 7 nucleotides agree with TRBD2. V lost 1 base and J lost 2; bases outside the gene matches: 8. The CDR3 runs to 16 residues. The germline V gene has CDR1 SGHTA and CDR2 FQGNSA. CDR3 sequence reads: CASSLVALAATYEQYF. The CDR3 bases are TGTGCCAGCAGCTTAGTCGCCCTAGCGGCGACCTACGAGCAGTACTTC.

This clone has a count of ten or more. V is TRBV30 and J is TRBJ2-2, with D perhaps matching TRBD1 (6 bases). V was clipped by 2 bases and J by 4 bases, with 8 bases between them. The V gene's germline CDR1 is GTSNPN and CDR2 SVGIG (reference sequence). This CDR3 has 13 amino acids. For the CDR3, the DNA is TGTGCCTGGAGTAGAGGGGGCACCGGGGAGCTGTTTTTT. This encodes CAWSRGGTGELFF. Supplemented by reference TRBV30 and TRBJ2-2, the full variable domain reads SQTIHQWPATLVQPVGSPLSLECTVEGTSNPNLYWYRQAAGRGLQLLFYSVGIGQISSEVPQNLSASRPQDRQFILSSKKLLLSDSGFYLCAWSRGGTGELFFGEGSRLTVL.

This sequence joins TRBV6-6 and TRBJ2-3; perhaps TRBD2 as D (7 bases). V gave up 5 bases and J gave up 2 bases, with 17 bases separating them. The CDR3 extends over 16 amino acids. The germline V gene has CDR1 MNHNY and CDR2 SVGAGI (reference sequence). CDR3 loop: CASSRRGAVYTDTQYF. As DNA, the CDR3 is TGTGCCAGCAGTCGTCGGGGGGCGGTCTACACAGATACGCAGTATTTT.

The sample holds one count of this clone. The chain uses TRBV10-3 and TRBJ2-7, with 9 bases identical to TRBD1. The CDR3 sequence is 17 residues long. J was trimmed by 4 bases and V by 2 bases; bases with no gene match: 12. Germline V lookup: CDR1 ENHRY, CDR2 SYGVKD. This CDR3 is CAISEPGQGQKGYEQYF. CDR3 bases: TGTGCCATCAGTGAGCCGGGACAGGGACAGAAGGGTTACGAGCAGTACTTC.

CDR3 sequence reads: CSLSFGTEQYF. DNA of the CDR3: TGCAGCCTCTCGTTTGGCACCGAGCAGTACTTC. The chain links TRBV20-1 to TRBJ2-7; no reliable D call. Germline assignment: CDR1 DFQATT and CDR2 SNEGSKA (reference sequence). The CDR3 covers 11 residues.

V is TRBV28 and J is TRBJ2-1; 15 bases align to TRBD2. Germline V gives CDR1 MDHEN, CDR2 SYDVKM. V lost 6 bases to trimming and J lost 9 bases; unmatched junction nucleotides: 9. The CDR3 consists of 16 residues. Here the CDR3 DNA reads TGTGCCAGCAGCCCCGGGACTAGCGGGGGGACAACTGAGCAGTTCTTC. Its protein product is CASSPGTSGGTTEQFF.

Concerning this clone itself: Different DNA sequences within this sample yield the same CDR3. V is TRBV3-1 (or the pseudogene TRBV3-2) and J is TRBJ2-3, with TRBD1 identical over 7 bases. Germline V lookup: CDR1 LGHDT, CDR2 YNNKEL (reference sequence). V trimming: 1 base; J trimming: 4 bases; junction bases outside the gene matches: 2. The CDR3 runs 14 residues. The CDR3 DNA sequence: TGTGCCAGCAGCCAAGTGCAGGGGGCAGATACGCAGTATTTT. This encodes CASSQVQGADTQYF.

The chain recombines TRBV7-9 with TRBJ1-2; D remains ambiguous. The ends were cut back, 5 bases at V and 4 bases at J, with 11 bases in the middle. This CDR3 contains 13 residues. Germline assignment: CDR1 SEHNR and CDR2 FQNEAQ (reference sequence). The CDR3 nucleotides read TGTGCCAGCAGCGCAACCGGTGCCTATGGCTACACCTTC. This translates into CASSATGAYGYTF.